These 13 T cell receptor beta chains originate from one sample sequenced in a study of blood T cell repertoires in COVID-19. Sequencing was performed with immunoSEQ multiplex PCR; in TCRdb, only in-frame clones are kept and a portion is missing. The data contain some 250,000 clones, roughly 91% of them singletons. Sample: PBMCs or T cells enriched from blood (not recorded which). The source is a man between 40 and 49 years old who had recovered from COVID-19.

The chain links TRBV28 to TRBJ2-7; D possibly corresponds to TRBD1 (6 bases). The ends were cut back, 2 bases at V and 0 bases at J, with 11 bases in the middle. This CDR3 is built from 15 residues. Germline V lookup: CDR1 MDHEN, CDR2 SYDVKM. CDR3 DNA sequence: TGTGCCAGCAGTTTAGGACAGACTTCCTCCTACGAGCAGTACTTC. Residues: CASSLGQTSSYEQYF.

The chain uses TRBV7-3 and TRBJ2-1, with TRBD2 matching over 12 bases. The CDR3 spans 15 residues. Germline CDR1 is SGHTA and CDR2 is FQGTGA. The V and J ends lost 5 bases and 8 bases, in that order; junction bases with no gene match: 7. CDR3 DNA: TGTGCCAGCAGCATCGGGACTAGCGGGTCGGATGAGCAGTTCTTC. It codes for CASSIGTSGSDEQFF. Looking up the rest from reference TRBV7-3 and TRBJ2-1 gives the full variable domain: GAGVSQTPSNKVTEKGKYVELRCDPISGHTALYWYRQSLGQGPEFLIYFQGTGAADDSGLPNDRFFAVRPEGSVSTLKIQRTERGDSAVYLCASSIGTSGSDEQFFGPGTRLTVL.

V usage is TRBV7-9 and J usage is TRBJ2-7, with 11 bases fitting TRBD2. The CDR3 is 18 residues long. Trimming at V came to 1 base and at J to 0 bases, leaving 8 bases not matched to a gene. CDR1 and CDR2 from the germline V gene are SEHNR and FQNEAQ (reference sequence). CDR3 in amino acids: CASSLEGFSGRDSYEQYF. DNA of the CDR3: TGTGCCAGCAGCTTAGAGGGGTTTAGCGGGAGGGACTCCTACGAGCAGTACTTC.

The rearrangement links TRBV6-5 to TRBJ1-4; 8 nucleotides line up with TRBD1. CDR1 is MNHEY and CDR2 is SVGAGI in the germline V gene. The CDR3 loop spans 15 amino acids. V gave up 6 bases and J gave up 8 bases; unmatched junction bases: 11. The CDR3 DNA follows: TGTGCCAGCAGAGCCATCCAGGGGGCAGGGGAAAAACTGTTTTTT. Amino acid sequence: CASRAIQGAGEKLFF.

The DNA of the CDR3 is TGTGCCACCAGCAGAGATTCTAGCGGGAGCGTTTTGGGGGAGCAGTACTTC. This translates into CATSRDSSGSVLGEQYF. This chain links TRBV15 with TRBJ2-7; TRBD2 aligns across 10 bases. Germline CDR1 is LNHNV and CDR2 is YYDKDF (reference sequence). J lost 7 bases, V lost 0 bases, and 12 bases had no gene match. This CDR3 has 17 amino acids.

The chain couples TRBV9 to TRBJ2-3; maybe TRBD2 (5 bases). The CDR3 runs to 11 residues. V lost 3 bases, J lost 9 bases, and 8 bases lay in between. Germline-derived CDR1 and CDR2 are SGDLS and YYNGEE. The CDR3 loop reads CASSDEGTQYF. The CDR3 DNA reads as TGTGCCAGCAGCGATGAGGGCACGCAGTATTTT.

This chain joins TRBV7-9 and TRBJ2-2; D is possibly TRBD1 (6 bases). V was clipped by 9 bases and J by 2 bases, with 13 bases between them. The CDR3 is 14 residues long. CDR1 is SEHNR and CDR2 is FQNEAQ in the germline V gene (reference sequence). DNA of the CDR3: TGTGCCAGTGACCGGGACACAAACACCGGGGAGCTGTTTTTT. Residues: CASDRDTNTGELFF. Full variable domain (rest looked up from reference TRBV7-9 and TRBJ2-2): DTGVSQNPRHKITKRGQNVTFRCDPISEHNRLYWYRQTLGQGPEFLTYFQNEAQLEKSRLLSDRFSAERPKGSFSTLEIQRTEQGDSAMYLCASDRDTNTGELFFGEGSRLTVL.

The V and J genes are TRBV7-8 and TRBJ1-1; maybe TRBD1 (5 bases). CDR3 length: 14 amino acids. V dropped 5 bases and J dropped 2 bases, with 12 bases sitting between them. The germline CDR1 and CDR2 sequences are SGHVS and FQNEAQ. CDR3 sequence reads: CASSPRDSNTEAFF. CDR3 nucleotides: TGTGCCAGCAGCCCCAGGGATTCCAACACTGAAGCTTTCTTT.

V is TRBV30 and J is TRBJ2-5; 7 positions match TRBD1. Losses at the gene ends were 6 bases for V and 5 bases for J; bases not matched to a gene: 9. From germline, CDR1 is GTSNPN and CDR2 SVGIG (reference sequence). The CDR3 contains 13 residues. The CDR3 region has the DNA TGTGCCTGCCCCCGACAGGGCGTGGAGACCCAGTACTTC. Translation: CACPRQGVETQYF.

V is TRBV7-9 and J is TRBJ2-5; 8 nucleotides align to TRBD2. This CDR3 contains 16 residues. The junction had 10 bases not matched to a gene; V was cut back by 4 bases and J by 3 bases. Per germline, CDR1 SEHNR and CDR2 FQNEAQ (reference sequence). The CDR3 DNA reads TGTGCCAGCAGCTCACTAGCGGCCCTGACAAAAGAGACCCAGTACTTC. Residues: CASSSLAALTKETQYF.

The chain uses TRBV27 and TRBJ2-7, with 8 positions matching TRBD1. CDR3 length: 22 amino acids. V lost 5 bases to trimming and J lost 4 bases; unmatched junction nucleotides: 31. Germline CDR1 and CDR2: MNHEY and SMNVEV (reference sequence). CDR3 in DNA: TGTGCCAGCAGTCTACTCCGCCGTGGGGGATTGACTCTAGGACAGGGTCGGTACGAGCAGTACTTC. This encodes CASSLLRRGGLTLGQGRYEQYF.

The chain combines TRBV6-5 with TRBJ2-7; 8 bases fit TRBD1. CDR3 size: 13 residues. Germline trimming cut 6 bases from V and 5 bases from J; bases unmatched to any gene: 6. The germline gives CDR1 MNHEY, CDR2 SVGAGI. For the CDR3, the DNA is TGTGCCAGCAGCACGACAGGGGTTGACGAGCAGTACTTC. It codes for CASSTTGVDEQYF.

This chain joins TRBV11-2 and TRBJ1-5; D remains unclear. The germline V gene has CDR1 SGHAT and CDR2 FQNNGV. The CDR3 has 15 residues. V was trimmed by 2 bases and J by 1 base, leaving 9 bases between them. The CDR3 nucleotides read TGTGCCAGCAGCTTATCTCTGCGGAGCAATCAGCCCCAGCATTTT. It is translated as CASSLSLRSNQPQHF.